Each of the 14 T cell receptor beta chains below was sequenced from the same sample in a study of cytomegalovirus exposure and HLA in healthy donors (dated by TCRdb to about 2017). The library was built by means of the immunoSEQ multiplex PCR assay. The multiplex PCR relied on a mix of 60 forward primers for TCR Vbeta segments and 13 reverse primers for TCR Jbeta segments. What TCRdb holds here is the immuneACCESS table cut down to in-frame rearrangements. Part of the clones is not present; checked against another copy, under half of the missing clones reflect an unresolved V gene, and the others are unexplained. In this sample the table shows fewer than 120,000 clones, around 86% of which occur a single time. 1.5% to 2% of the sample belongs to the ten largest clones. Sequencing input: PBMCs. These receptors came from a middle-aged man in good health and CMV-seronegative.

The CDR3 loop reads CASSSSTDTQYF. In DNA, the CDR3 is TGTGCCAGCAGCTCTAGCACAGATACGCAGTATTTT. This chain uses TRBV5-6 with TRBJ2-3; D is uncertain. The length of the CDR3 is 12 residues. Looked up from germline, CDR1 is SGHDT and CDR2 is YYEEEE. Trimming took 3 bases from V and 0 from J, leaving 2 bases between them.

The V gene is TRBV27, the J gene TRBJ2-7; the D is unclear. The CDR3 has 13 amino acids. V was clipped by 2 bases and J by 1 base, with 6 bases between them. Looked up from germline, CDR1 is MNHEY and CDR2 is SMNVEV (reference sequence). The CDR3 DNA reads as TGTGCCAGCAGTTTAGGCAGGTCCTACGAGCAGTACTTC. It yields the protein CASSLGRSYEQYF.

This chain connects TRBV7-3 to TRBJ1-3, with 7 bases matching TRBD1. The CDR3 is 18 residues long. Germline loops: CDR1 SGHTA, CDR2 FQGTGA. J was trimmed by 1 base and V by 4 bases; bases with no gene match: 13. The CDR3 bases are TGTGCCAGCAGCTCCAACAGGGGCAACTATCTTTCTGGAAACACCATATATTTT. It codes for CASSSNRGNYLSGNTIYF.

The chain uses TRBV6-1 and TRBJ1-1; D is perhaps TRBD1 (5 bases). V lost 4 bases and J lost 4, with 13 bases in between. CDR1 is MNHNS, CDR2 SASEGT, per germline. This CDR3 spans 14 amino acids. Here the CDR3 DNA reads TGTGCCAGCAGTGCCAGGGAGGCCACCACTGAAGCTTTCTTT. Protein: CASSAREATTEAFF.

J is TRBJ1-2 and V is TRBV6-6; maybe TRBD1 (5 bases). V was clipped by 2 bases and J by 6 bases, with 10 bases between them. Germline CDR1 reads MNHNY; CDR2 reads SVGAGI (reference sequence). The CDR3 runs 13 residues. This chain's CDR3 is CASSYRQGDGYTF. The DNA for the CDR3 is TGTGCCAGCAGTTACAGGCAGGGCGATGGCTACACCTTC.

This chain joins TRBV28 and TRBJ1-1; D might be TRBD1 (5 bases). V was clipped by 5 bases and J by 6 bases, with 19 bases between them. The CDR3 has 15 residues. Germline values: CDR1 MDHEN, CDR2 SYDVKM. The CDR3 DNA reads as TGTGCCAGCAGTGAACCAAATTACGCAGGGCCTGAAGCTTTCTTT. It encodes CASSEPNYAGPEAFF.

The chain employs TRBV5-1 and TRBJ1-2, with D unresolved. The CDR3 contains 13 residues. Trimming took 1 base from V and 5 from J, leaving 9 bases between them. Looked up from germline, CDR1 is SGHRS and CDR2 is YFSETQ. Written as DNA, the CDR3 is TGCGCCAGCAGCTTGCGGGAATTGTATGGCTACACCTTC. It is translated as CASSLRELYGYTF.

V and J are TRBV30 and TRBJ1-6, with TRBD1 matching 8 bases. The CDR3 extends over 16 amino acids. Trimming took 2 bases from V and 10 from J; bases not matched to a gene: 13. Per germline, CDR1 GTSNPN and CDR2 SVGIG (reference sequence). CDR3 protein: CAWSHSTGGKGSPLHF. For the CDR3, the DNA is TGTGCCTGGAGTCACTCCACAGGGGGGAAGGGCTCACCCCTCCACTTT.

The sample holds a few counts of this clone. The gene calls are TRBV15 and TRBJ2-1; D is unclear. The CDR3 has 16 amino acids. V was cut by 0 bases and J by 4 bases, with 13 bases left in between. Germline CDR1 is LNHNV and CDR2 is YYDKDF (reference sequence). CDR3 sequence (DNA): TGTGCCACCAGCAGAGATTGGGCGCAATCGTACAATGAGCAGTTCTTC. Residues: CATSRDWAQSYNEQFF.

The chain combines TRBV6-1 with TRBJ1-4; 7 bases fit TRBD1. The V gene end was trimmed by 9 bases and the J gene end by 5 bases; junction bases not matched to a gene: 9. The CDR3 is 14 amino acids. Germline CDR1 reads MNHNS; CDR2 reads SASEGT. CDR3 residues: CASNSGGTNEKLFF. The CDR3 DNA sequence: TGTGCCAGTAATTCAGGGGGAACCAATGAAAAACTGTTTTTT.

The chain has TRBV6-5 and TRBJ1-2; D is undetermined. Looked up from germline, CDR1 is MNHEY and CDR2 is SVGAGI. The CDR3 extends over 12 amino acids. V lost 4 bases and J lost 1, with 4 bases in between. CDR3 nucleotides: TGTGCCAGCAGTTCCCTTAACTATGGCTACACCTTC. Translation: CASSSLNYGYTF.

V and J are TRBV28 and TRBJ1-1; D unclear. Trimming took off 3 bases at V and 0 bases at J, with 14 bases between the two ends. The germline CDR1 and CDR2 sequences are MDHEN and SYDVKM. CDR3 length: 16 residues. This chain's CDR3 is CASSFNKFPMNTEAFF. The CDR3 DNA is TGTGCCAGCAGTTTTAACAAGTTCCCCATGAACACTGAAGCTTTCTTT.

This sequence joins TRBV7-2 and TRBJ2-5, with 13 bases lining up with TRBD2. This CDR3 is built from 16 residues. Germline V gene sequence: CDR1 SGHTA, CDR2 FQGNSA. V gave up 4 bases and J gave up 7 bases; unmatched junction bases: 9. The CDR3 DNA is TGTGCCAGCAGCTCTCGGACTAGCGGGGGAAGAGGGACCCAGTACTTC. This translates into CASSSRTSGGRGTQYF.

The rearrangement joins TRBV4-2 to TRBJ2-1; 7 nucleotides align to TRBD2. The CDR3 is made up of 17 amino acids. Germline V gene lookup returns CDR1 LGHNA and CDR2 YNFKEQ. The V segment lost 7 bases and the J segment 3 bases; nucleotides outside the gene matches: 15. The CDR3 sequence: CASIPNLRPGGYNEQFF. The CDR3 DNA reads TGTGCCAGCATCCCGAATTTAAGACCGGGAGGCTACAATGAGCAGTTCTTC.